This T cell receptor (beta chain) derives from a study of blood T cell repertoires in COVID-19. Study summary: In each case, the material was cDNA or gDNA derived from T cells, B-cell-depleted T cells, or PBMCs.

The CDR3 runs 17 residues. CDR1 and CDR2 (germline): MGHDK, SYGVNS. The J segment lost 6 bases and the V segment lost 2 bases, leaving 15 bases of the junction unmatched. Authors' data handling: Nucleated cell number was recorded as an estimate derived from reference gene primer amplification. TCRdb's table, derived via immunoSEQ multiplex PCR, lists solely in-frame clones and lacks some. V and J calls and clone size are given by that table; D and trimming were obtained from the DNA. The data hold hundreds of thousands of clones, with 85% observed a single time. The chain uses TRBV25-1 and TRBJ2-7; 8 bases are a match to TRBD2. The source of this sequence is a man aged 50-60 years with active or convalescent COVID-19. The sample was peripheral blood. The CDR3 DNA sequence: TGTGCCAGCAGTGAAATTCGAAGCGGGACCGGGGGGGCCGAGCAGTACTTC. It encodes CASSEIRSGTGGAEQYF.